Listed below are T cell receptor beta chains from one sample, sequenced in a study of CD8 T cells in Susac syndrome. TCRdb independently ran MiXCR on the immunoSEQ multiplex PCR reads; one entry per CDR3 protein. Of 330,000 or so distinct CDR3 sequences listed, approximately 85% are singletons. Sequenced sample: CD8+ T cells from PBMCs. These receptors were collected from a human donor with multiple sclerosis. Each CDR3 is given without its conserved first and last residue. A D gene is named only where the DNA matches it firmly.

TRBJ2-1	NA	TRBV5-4	ASSLKFPGNEQF
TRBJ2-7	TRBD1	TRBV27	ASSLTGGYYEQY
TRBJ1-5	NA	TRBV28	ASSRKRNSNQPQH
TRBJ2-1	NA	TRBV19	ASSMVPGRSYNEQF
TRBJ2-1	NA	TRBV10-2	ASTRGAVEQF
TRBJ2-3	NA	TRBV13	ASSLVRVLDTQY
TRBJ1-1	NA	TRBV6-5	ASSYFDSNTEAF
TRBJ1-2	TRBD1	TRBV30	AWTGGRLDGYT
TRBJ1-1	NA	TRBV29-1	SGRLRSRVGTEAF
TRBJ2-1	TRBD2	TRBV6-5	ASSPGTRDNEQF
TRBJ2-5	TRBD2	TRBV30	AWSSGLGSLAQY
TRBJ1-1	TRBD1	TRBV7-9	ASSLPRGQGVWGTEAF
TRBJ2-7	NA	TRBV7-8	ASSLSGTAFAYEQY
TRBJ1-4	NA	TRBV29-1	SVVPWGGTDEKLF
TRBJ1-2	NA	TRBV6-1	ASTITPEAGAFYGYT
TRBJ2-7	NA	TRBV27	ASSRSLDYEQY
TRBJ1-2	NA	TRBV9	ASSVAGETLNYGYT
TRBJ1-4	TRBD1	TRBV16	ASSRYGTGGSWSSEKLF
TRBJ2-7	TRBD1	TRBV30	AWSLTGGTYEQY
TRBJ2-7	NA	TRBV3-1	ASSQGGGSYEQY
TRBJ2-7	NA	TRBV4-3	ASSQGQPDQDTPIIYEQY
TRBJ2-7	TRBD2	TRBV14	ASSFRTSGFYEQY
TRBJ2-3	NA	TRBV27	ASSPESGRITDTQY
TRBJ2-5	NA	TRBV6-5	ASSYSTQGQQETQY
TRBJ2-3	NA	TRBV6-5	ASGLGGVDTQY
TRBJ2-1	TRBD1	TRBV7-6	ASSLARGGQGDNEQF
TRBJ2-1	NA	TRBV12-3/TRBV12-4	ASRLSSEQF
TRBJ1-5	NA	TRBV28	ASSFGRINQPQH
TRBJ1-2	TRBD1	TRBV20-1	SATTLSRQGGYGYT
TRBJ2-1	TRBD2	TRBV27	ASSWGGLAWNEQF
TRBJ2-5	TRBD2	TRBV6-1	ASSLVAAGAETQY
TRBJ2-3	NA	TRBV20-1	SARPLGLSLSTDTQY
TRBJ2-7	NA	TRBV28	ASSPHPGTTSYEQY
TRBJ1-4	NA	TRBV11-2	ASRTFGEKLF